The present TCR beta chain was sequenced within a study of response to subunit inactivated influenza vaccine. Findings and limits, study-wide: Authors suggested that a seasonal influenza vaccination recruits few new T cells each time.

Using its own MiXCR run on the RT-PCR reads, TCRdb lists one record per CDR3 protein. Among over 400,000 distinct CDR3 sequences listed, 9.5% to 13% were seen once. The sample holds a few counts of this clonotype. No antigen is known for it. The germline V gene encodes CDR1 MNHEY and CDR2 SVGEGT. After removal of 5 bases from V and 6 bases from J, the junction contained 10 bases not matched to a gene. The CDR3 has 16 amino acids. The chain couples TRBV6-2 or TRBV6-3 to TRBJ1-6, with 7 bases identical to TRBD1. The receptor's source is a man aged 50-60 years who received an inactivated influenza vaccine. The sample consisted of PBMCs from blood, taken more than 35 days after vaccination. The CDR3 sequence: CASSATWGQPNSPLHF. The CDR3 DNA reads TGTGCCAGCAGTGCCACTTGGGGACAGCCTAATTCACCCCTCCACTTT.